Listed below are T cell receptor beta chains from one sample, sequenced in a study of neurological immune-mediated disorders. TCRdb ran MiXCR on the 5' RACE reads and lists one entry per CDR3 protein. The table includes tens of thousands of distinct CDR3 sequences, over 4% detected once. Sequencing was carried out using PBMCs. The receptor set was obtained from a man over 45 with multiple sclerosis. Each CDR3 is given with its conserved first and last residue.

J gene,V gene,CDR3 protein
TRBJ2-7,TRBV4-2,CASSQAQARGSYEQYF
TRBJ2-5,TRBV5-1,CASRHQTGQETQYF
TRBJ2-1,TRBV5-1,CASSFSGYNEQFF
TRBJ2-2,TRBV3-1,CASSSGTPRGELFF
TRBJ2-2,TRBV15,CATSRSRTVNTGELFF
TRBJ1-3,TRBV5-6,CASSLMLGQLSGNTIYF
TRBJ1-1,TRBV20-1,CSAGGELQNTEAFF
TRBJ2-1,TRBV7-8,CASSPQRRLYNEQFF
TRBJ1-1,TRBV3-1,CASSQLHDTEAFF
TRBJ2-5,TRBV5-1,CASSLPGPPGETQYF
TRBJ1-6,TRBV5-5,CASSEQGGRNSPLHF
TRBJ1-5,TRBV6-6,CASRVQGSDQPQHF
TRBJ2-7,TRBV20-1,CSADPTGGLYEQYF
TRBJ2-1,TRBV20-1,CSASVPNIEQFF
TRBJ2-5,TRBV20-1,CSARTTGGLGRF
TRBJ2-7,TRBV12-3/TRBV12-4,CASSFGPDNEQYF
TRBJ2-1,TRBV2,CASSEIGEQFF
TRBJ1-1,TRBV10-3,CAISESIGGGNTEAFF
TRBJ2-2,TRBV12-3/TRBV12-4,CASSPGLAGGAGELFF
TRBJ2-3,TRBV24-1,CATSDRAKNTDTQYF
TRBJ2-5,TRBV7-3,CASISPLWRGAQETQYF
TRBJ1-2,TRBV7-2,CASSLEGIFGYGYTF
TRBJ1-6,TRBV5-1,CASSLEGGASPLHF
TRBJ2-3,TRBV9,CASSVDRRGVSTDTQYF
TRBJ1-2,TRBV6-6,CASSSQGVLPPYGYTF
TRBJ1-5,TRBV12-3/TRBV12-4,CASAVSQPQHF
TRBJ1-1,TRBV2,CASSKDRAGTEAFF
TRBJ1-2,TRBV27,CASSLSTANYGYTF
TRBJ2-1,TRBV7-9,CASSPGTVSHEQFF
TRBJ2-7,TRBV20-1,CSARDYYEQYF
TRBJ2-3,TRBV5-1,CASSLVASLVTDTQYF
TRBJ1-1,TRBV5-5,CASSLYTNTEAFF
TRBJ1-5,TRBV7-2,CASSPLPTGADNQPQNF
TRBJ2-1,TRBV5-5,CASSLNRGGWANEQFF
TRBJ2-3,TRBV5-1,CASRFFDRATDTQYF
TRBJ2-3,TRBV6-5,CASRFDSTDTQYF
TRBJ1-1,TRBV20-1,CSARDLRDNDEAFF
TRBJ2-7,TRBV15,CATSSDSDPLEQYF
TRBJ2-1,TRBV9,CASTHRTGTSFREQFF
TRBJ2-7,TRBV6-2/TRBV6-3,CASSYSQRGMYEQYF
TRBJ1-1,TRBV6-2/TRBV6-3,CASSEASETNTEAFF
TRBJ2-1,TRBV9,CASSAGTGGQNEQFF
TRBJ1-5,TRBV7-9,CASSPGTAVNQPQHF
TRBJ1-5,TRBV7-2,CASSSAPGEEPQHF
TRBJ1-6,TRBV5-5,CASSLMGVSYNSPLHF
TRBJ2-1,TRBV18,CASSPLSLSYEQFF
TRBJ1-1,TRBV6-5,CASSYSTGTEAFF
TRBJ2-7,TRBV15,CATSRETGLYGEQYF
TRBJ1-1,TRBV5-1,CASSFAETNTEAFF
TRBJ1-3,TRBV27,CASSFSYRERSGNTIYF
TRBJ2-7,TRBV5-1,CASSSLSTYEQYF
TRBJ1-1,TRBV20-1,CSARLDRNTEAFF
TRBJ1-2,TRBV7-9,CASSSGLLYGYTF
TRBJ2-2,TRBV5-1,CASSLGQGSNTGELFF
TRBJ1-2,TRBV13,CASSLQSYGYTF
TRBJ2-5,TRBV7-2,CATSPGGGQETQYF
TRBJ2-5,TRBV11-2,CASSTRGSKLETQYF
TRBJ1-1,TRBV20-1,CSARRGRTEAFF